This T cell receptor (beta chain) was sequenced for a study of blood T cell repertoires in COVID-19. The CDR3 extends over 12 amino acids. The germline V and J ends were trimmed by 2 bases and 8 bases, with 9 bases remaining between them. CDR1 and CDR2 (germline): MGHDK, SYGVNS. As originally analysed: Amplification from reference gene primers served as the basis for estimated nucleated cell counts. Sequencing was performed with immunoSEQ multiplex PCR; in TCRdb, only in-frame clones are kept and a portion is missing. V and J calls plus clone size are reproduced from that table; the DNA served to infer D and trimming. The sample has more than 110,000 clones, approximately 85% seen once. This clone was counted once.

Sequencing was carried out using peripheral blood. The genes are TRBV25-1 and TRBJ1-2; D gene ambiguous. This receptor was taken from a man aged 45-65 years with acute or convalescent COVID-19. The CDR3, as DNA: TGTGCCAGCAGTGAAGCGGTTTTAGGCTACACCTTC. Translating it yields CASSEAVLGYTF.